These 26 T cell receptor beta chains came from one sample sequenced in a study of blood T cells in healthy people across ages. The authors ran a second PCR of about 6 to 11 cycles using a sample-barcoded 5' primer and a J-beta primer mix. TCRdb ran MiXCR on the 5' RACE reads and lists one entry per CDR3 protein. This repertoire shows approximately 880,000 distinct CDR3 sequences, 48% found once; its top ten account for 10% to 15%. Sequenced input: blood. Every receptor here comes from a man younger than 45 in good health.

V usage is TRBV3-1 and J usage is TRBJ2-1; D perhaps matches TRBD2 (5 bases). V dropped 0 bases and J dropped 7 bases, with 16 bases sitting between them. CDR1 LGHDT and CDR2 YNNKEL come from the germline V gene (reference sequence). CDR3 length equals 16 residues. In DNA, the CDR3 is TGTGCCAGCAGCCAAGATCCTTCGGGGAAGGGAAATGAGCAGTTCTTC. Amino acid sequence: CASSQDPSGKGNEQFF.

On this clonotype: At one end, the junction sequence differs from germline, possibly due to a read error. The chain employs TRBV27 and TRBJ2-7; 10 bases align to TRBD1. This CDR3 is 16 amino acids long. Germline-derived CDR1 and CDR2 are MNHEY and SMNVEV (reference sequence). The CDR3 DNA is TGTGCCAGCAGTCCTTACGGGGACAGGGGCTCCGACGAGCAGTACTTC. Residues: CASSPYGDRGSDEQYF.

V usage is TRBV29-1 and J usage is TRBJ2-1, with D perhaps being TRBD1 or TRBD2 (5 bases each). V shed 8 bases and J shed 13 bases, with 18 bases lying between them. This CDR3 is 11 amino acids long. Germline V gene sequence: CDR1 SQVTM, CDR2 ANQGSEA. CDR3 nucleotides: TGCAGCTCACGGGGCCAAGAGACCCAGTTCTTC. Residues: CSSRGQETQFF.

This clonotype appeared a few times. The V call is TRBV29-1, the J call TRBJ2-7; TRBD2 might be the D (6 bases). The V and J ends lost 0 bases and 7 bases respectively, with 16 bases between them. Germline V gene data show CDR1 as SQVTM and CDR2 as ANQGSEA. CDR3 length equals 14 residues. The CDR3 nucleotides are TGCAGCGTTGAAGATTTCCGGGAGTACAATGAGCAGTACTTC. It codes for CSVEDFREYNEQYF.

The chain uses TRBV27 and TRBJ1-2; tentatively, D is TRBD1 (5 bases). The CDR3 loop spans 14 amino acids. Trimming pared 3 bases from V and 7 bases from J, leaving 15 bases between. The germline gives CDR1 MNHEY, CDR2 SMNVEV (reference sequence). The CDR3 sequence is CASSLGVGGSGYTF. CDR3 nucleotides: TGTGCCAGCAGTTTGGGGGTGGGTGGATCTGGCTACACCTTC.

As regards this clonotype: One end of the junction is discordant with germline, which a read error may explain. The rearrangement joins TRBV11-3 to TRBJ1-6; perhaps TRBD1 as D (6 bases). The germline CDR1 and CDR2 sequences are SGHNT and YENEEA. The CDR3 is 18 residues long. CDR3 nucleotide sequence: TGTGCCAGCAGCTTAGACGGGGGCGGGACCCATCGTAATCCACCCCTCCACTTT. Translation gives CASSLDGGGTHRNPPLHF.

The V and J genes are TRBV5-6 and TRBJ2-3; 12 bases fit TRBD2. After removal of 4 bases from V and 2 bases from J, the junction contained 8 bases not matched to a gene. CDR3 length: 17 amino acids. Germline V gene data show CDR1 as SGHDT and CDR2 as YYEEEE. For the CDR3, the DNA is TGTGCCAGCAGCCCTCTGACTAGCGGGGGACTCACAGATACGCAGTATTTT. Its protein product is CASSPLTSGGLTDTQYF.

The CDR3 DNA sequence: TGTGCCAGCAGTTTTTACGCAGGGGGCGAGGGCAATCAGCCCCAGCATTTT. It codes for CASSFYAGGEGNQPQHF. The chain recombines TRBV28 with TRBJ1-5; TRBD1 matches 8 bases. Trimming at V came to 3 bases and at J to 2 bases, leaving 9 bases not matched to a gene. The CDR3 loop spans 17 amino acids. CDR1 and CDR2 from the germline V gene are MDHEN and SYDVKM.

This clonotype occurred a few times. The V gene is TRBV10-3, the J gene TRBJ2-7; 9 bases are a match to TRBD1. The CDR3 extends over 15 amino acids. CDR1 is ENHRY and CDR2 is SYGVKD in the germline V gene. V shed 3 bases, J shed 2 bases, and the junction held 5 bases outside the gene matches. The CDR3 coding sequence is TGTGCCATCAGTGAAGACAGGGGGTCTACCTACGAGCAGTACTTC. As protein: CAISEDRGSTYEQYF.

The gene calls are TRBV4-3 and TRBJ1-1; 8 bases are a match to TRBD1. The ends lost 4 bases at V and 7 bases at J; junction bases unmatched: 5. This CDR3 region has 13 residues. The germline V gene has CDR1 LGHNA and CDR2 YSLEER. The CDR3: CASSREQGGEAFF. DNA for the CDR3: TGCGCCAGCAGCCGCGAACAGGGGGGTGAAGCTTTCTTT.

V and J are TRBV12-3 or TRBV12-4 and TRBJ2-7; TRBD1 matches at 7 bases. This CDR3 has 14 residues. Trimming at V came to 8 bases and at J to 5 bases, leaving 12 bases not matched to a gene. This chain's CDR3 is CASLLQGNCHEQYF. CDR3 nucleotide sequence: TGTGCCAGCCTCTTACAGGGGAACTGCCACGAGCAGTACTTC.

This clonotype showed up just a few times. Written as DNA, the CDR3 is TGTGCCACCAGTGATTTGTATAGGGGTAATGAGCAGTTCTTC. Protein product: CATSDLYRGNEQFF. This rearrangement joins TRBV24-1 to TRBJ2-1; D may be TRBD1 (5 bases). The V end lost 0 bases, the J end lost 7 bases, and 9 bases lay between the germline ends. This CDR3 region has 14 residues. The V gene's germline CDR1 is KGHDR and CDR2 SFDVKD.

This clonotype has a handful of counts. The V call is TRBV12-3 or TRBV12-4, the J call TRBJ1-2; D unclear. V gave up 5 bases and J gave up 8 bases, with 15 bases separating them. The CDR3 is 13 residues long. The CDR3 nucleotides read TGTGCCAGCAGTGTACTAGCACCAAGGGGCTACACCTTC. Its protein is CASSVLAPRGYTF.

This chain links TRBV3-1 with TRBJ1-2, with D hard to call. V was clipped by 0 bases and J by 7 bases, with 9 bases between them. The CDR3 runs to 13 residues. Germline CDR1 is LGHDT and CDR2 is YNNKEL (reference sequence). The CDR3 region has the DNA TGTGCCAGCAGCCAAGAGCAGGCCTCTGGCTACACCTTC. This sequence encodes CASSQEQASGYTF.

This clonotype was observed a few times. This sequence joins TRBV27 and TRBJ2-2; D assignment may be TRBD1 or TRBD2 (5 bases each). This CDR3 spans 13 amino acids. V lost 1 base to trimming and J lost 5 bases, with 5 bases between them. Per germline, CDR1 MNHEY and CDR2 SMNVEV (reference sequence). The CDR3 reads CASSLWGTGELFF. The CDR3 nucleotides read TGTGCCAGCAGTTTATGGGGGACCGGGGAGCTGTTTTTT.

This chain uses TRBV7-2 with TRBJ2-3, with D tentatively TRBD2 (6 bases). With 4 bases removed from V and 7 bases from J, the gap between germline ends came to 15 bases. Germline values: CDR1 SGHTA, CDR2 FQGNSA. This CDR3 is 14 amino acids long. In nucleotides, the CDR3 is TGTGCCAGCAGCTCGGGACTGGCTAGCAATACGCAGTATTTT. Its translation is CASSSGLASNTQYF.

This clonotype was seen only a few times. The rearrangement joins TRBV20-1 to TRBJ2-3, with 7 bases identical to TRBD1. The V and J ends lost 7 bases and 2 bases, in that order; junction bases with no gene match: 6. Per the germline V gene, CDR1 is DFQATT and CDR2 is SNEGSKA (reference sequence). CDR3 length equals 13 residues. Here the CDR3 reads CSGTDRDTDTQYF. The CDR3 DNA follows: TGCAGTGGGACAGACAGGGACACAGATACGCAGTATTTT.

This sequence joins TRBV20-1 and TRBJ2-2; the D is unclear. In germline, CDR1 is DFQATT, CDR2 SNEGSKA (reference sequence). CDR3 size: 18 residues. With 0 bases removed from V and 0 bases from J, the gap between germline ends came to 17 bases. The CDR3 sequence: CSARDRPLGEANTGELFF. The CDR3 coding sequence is TGCAGTGCTAGAGATCGTCCGTTAGGAGAAGCGAACACCGGGGAGCTGTTTTTT.

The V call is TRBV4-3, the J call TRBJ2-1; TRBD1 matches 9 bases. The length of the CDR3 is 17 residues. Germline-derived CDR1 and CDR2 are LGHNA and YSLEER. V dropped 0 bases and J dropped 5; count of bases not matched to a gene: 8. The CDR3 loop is CASSQDSSGQGDNEQFF. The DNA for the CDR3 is TGCGCCAGCAGCCAAGATAGTTCGGGACAGGGTGACAATGAGCAGTTCTTC.

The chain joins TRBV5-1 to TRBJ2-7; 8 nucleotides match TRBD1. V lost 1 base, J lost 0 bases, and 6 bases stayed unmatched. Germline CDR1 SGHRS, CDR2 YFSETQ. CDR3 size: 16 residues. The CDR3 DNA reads TGCGCCAGCAGCTTGTCCCCACAGGGGGACTCCTACGAGCAGTACTTC. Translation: CASSLSPQGDSYEQYF.

CDR3 nucleotide sequence: TGCAGCGTTGAGTTCCAGCGGGGGGTTAATGAGCAGTTCTTC. Protein: CSVEFQRGVNEQFF. V and J are TRBV29-1 and TRBJ2-1; TRBD2 matches at 9 bases. V was pared by 3 bases and J by 7 bases, with 7 bases of the junction left unmatched. The CDR3 is made up of 14 amino acids. The germline CDR1 and CDR2 sequences are SQVTM and ANQGSEA.

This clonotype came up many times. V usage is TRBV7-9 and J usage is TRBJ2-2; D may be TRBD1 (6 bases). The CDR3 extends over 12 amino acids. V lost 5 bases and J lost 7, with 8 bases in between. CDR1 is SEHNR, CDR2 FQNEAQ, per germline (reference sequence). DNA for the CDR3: TGTGCCAGCAGCCTACAGGGCGGGGAGCTGTTTTTT. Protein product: CASSLQGGELFF.

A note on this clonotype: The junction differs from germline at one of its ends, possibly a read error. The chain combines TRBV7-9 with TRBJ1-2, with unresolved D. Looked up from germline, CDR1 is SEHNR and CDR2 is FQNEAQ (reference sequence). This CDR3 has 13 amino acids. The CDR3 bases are TGTGGCAGCAGCTTACGTGGAGGGAATGGCTACACCTTC. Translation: CGSSLRGGNGYTF.

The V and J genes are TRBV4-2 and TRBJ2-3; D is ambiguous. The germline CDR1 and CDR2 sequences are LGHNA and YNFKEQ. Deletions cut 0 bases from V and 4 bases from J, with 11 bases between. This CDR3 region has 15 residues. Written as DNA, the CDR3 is TGTGCCAGCAGCCAAGATAGGGTTAAGTCAGATACGCAGTATTTT. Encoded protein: CASSQDRVKSDTQYF.

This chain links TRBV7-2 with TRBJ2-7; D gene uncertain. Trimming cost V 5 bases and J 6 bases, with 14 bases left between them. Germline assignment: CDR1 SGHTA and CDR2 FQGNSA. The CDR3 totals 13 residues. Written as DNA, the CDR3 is TGTGCCAGCAGCCCCAACCCGGGCGGCGAGCAGTACTTC. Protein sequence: CASSPNPGGEQYF.

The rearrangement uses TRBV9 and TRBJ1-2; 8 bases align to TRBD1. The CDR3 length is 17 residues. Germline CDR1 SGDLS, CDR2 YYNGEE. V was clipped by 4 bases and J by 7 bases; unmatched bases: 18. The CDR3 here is CASSPWAQGERSGGYTF. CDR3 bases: TGTGCCAGCAGCCCGTGGGCACAGGGGGAGCGATCTGGTGGCTACACCTTC.